This T cell receptor beta chain was obtained from a study of spatial heterogeneity in lung cancer. TCRdb fed the 5' RACE reads into MiXCR, producing one record per CDR3 protein. The table shows over 50,000 distinct CDR3 sequences, with approximately 6% occurring only once. This clonotype was counted at least ten times. Stated time point: sample taken at primary tumor resection. There were some 70 donors, all of them untreated patients with early-stage non-small cell lung cancer. CDR3 length: 17 residues. Trimming removed 3 bases from V and 2 bases from J, with 19 bases in between. The germline V gene encodes CDR1 LGHNA and CDR2 YNFKEQ.

The sequenced sample was PBMCs, obtained at surgery. This chain joins TRBV4-2 and TRBJ1-2; tentative D call: TRBD1 (6 bases). The receptor comes from a female donor with early-stage non-small cell lung cancer. DNA of the CDR3: TGTGCCAGCAGCCACCCTCTTGAACAGGGAGGAAACTATGGCTACACCTTC. Protein product: CASSHPLEQGGNYGYTF.